The 12 T cell receptor beta chains below were found in one sample sequenced in a study of blood T cells in healthy people across ages. A J-beta primer mix and a sample-barcoded 5' primer were used in a second PCR of roughly 7 to 12 cycles. From the 5' RACE reads, TCRdb called clonotypes with MiXCR, one entry per CDR3 protein. This sample has 1.8 million or so distinct CDR3 sequences, with roughly two fifths found just once. Source material: blood. The receptors originated from a human donor in good health.

The chain carries TRBV20-1 and TRBJ2-7, with TRBD2 identical over 12 bases. The junction had 11 bases not matched to a gene; V was cut back by 5 bases and J by 0 bases. Germline V gene lookup returns CDR1 DFQATT and CDR2 SNEGSKA (reference sequence). This CDR3 has 17 residues. The CDR3 protein is CSAQQLAGGLNSYEQYF. CDR3 DNA: TGCAGTGCTCAACAACTAGCGGGGGGACTGAACTCCTACGAGCAGTACTTC.

The gene calls are TRBV3-1 and TRBJ1-1; 7 positions match TRBD1. V trimming: 2 bases; J trimming: 5 bases; junction bases outside the gene matches: 5. CDR1 is LGHDT, CDR2 YNNKEL, per germline (reference sequence). The CDR3 runs to 14 residues. The DNA for the CDR3 is TGTGCCAGCAGCCAACAGACAGGGAATACTGAAGCTTTCTTT. Translation: CASSQQTGNTEAFF.

A few counts support this clonotype. The J gene is TRBJ2-4, the V gene TRBV5-1; D possibly corresponds to TRBD1 (5 bases). There are 14 residues in the CDR3. CDR1 is SGHRS and CDR2 is YFSETQ in the germline V gene. The ends were cut back, 0 bases at V and 4 bases at J, with 8 bases in the middle. CDR3 DNA: TGCGCCAGCAGCTTGGTTGACAGTAAAAACATTCAGTACTTC. Its translation is CASSLVDSKNIQYF.

As regards this clonotype: A read error may account for a junction end that differs from germline. The chain joins TRBV20-1 to TRBJ1-5; 7 bases are shared with TRBD1. The CDR3 totals 18 residues. Per germline, CDR1 DFQATT and CDR2 SNEGSKA (reference sequence). The chain's CDR3 is CSAFPSQGGSISSQPQHF. The CDR3, as DNA: TGCAGTGCTTTTCCTTCCCAGGGGGGCTCAATTAGCAGTCAGCCCCAGCATTTT.

This chain uses TRBV6-5 with TRBJ2-3; perhaps TRBD2 as D (5 bases). Trimming took 2 bases from V and 6 from J, leaving 18 bases between them. Germline V gene lookup returns CDR1 MNHEY and CDR2 SVGAGI. The CDR3 contains 16 residues. As DNA, the CDR3 is TGTGCCAGCAGTTACGGGTACGGGGATCTATCGGATACGCAGTATTTT. Amino acids: CASSYGYGDLSDTQYF.

Concerning this clonotype: The junction shows a germline mismatch at one end, possibly a read error. V is TRBV4-1 and J is TRBJ1-4; TRBD1 matches at 8 bases. This CDR3 is built from 14 residues. The germline V gene has CDR1 MGHRA and CDR2 YSYEKL. In DNA form, the CDR3 reads TGTGCCAGCAGCCAAGTGACAGGGGATGAAAAACTGTTTTTT. Translating gives CASSQVTGDEKLFF.

This chain links TRBV5-1 with TRBJ2-5; D possibly corresponds to TRBD2 (6 bases). The CDR3 covers 15 residues. The V and J ends lost 4 bases and 2 bases respectively, with 15 bases between them. The V gene's germline CDR1 is SGHRS and CDR2 YFSETQ. The CDR3 region is CASSLLSGQQETQYF. DNA of the CDR3: TGCGCCAGCAGCCTGCTTAGCGGTCAACAAGAGACCCAGTACTTC. The variable domain in full, with the rest retrieved from reference TRBV5-1 and TRBJ2-5, is KAGVTQTPRYLIKTRGQQVTLSCSPISGHRSVSWYQQTPGQGLQFLFEYFSETQRNKGNFPGRFSGRQFSNSRSEMNVSTLELGDSALYLCASSLLSGQQETQYFGPGTRLLVL.

In DNA form, the CDR3 reads TGTGCCAGCAGTTATAAGCCGGGACAGTTTAACAATGAGCAGTTCTTC. Protein: CASSYKPGQFNNEQFF. This chain uses TRBV7-2 with TRBJ2-1; TRBD1 matches 7 bases. The junction had 13 bases not matched to a gene; V was cut back by 6 bases and J by 5 bases. CDR3 size: 16 residues. Germline assignment: CDR1 SGHTA and CDR2 FQGNSA. Looking up the rest from reference TRBV7-2 and TRBJ2-1 gives the full variable domain: GAGVSQSPSNKVTEKGKDVELRCDPISGHTALYWYRQSLGQGLEFLIYFQGNSAPDKSGLPSDRFSAERTGGSVSTLTIQRTQQEDSAVYLCASSYKPGQFNNEQFFGPGTRLTVL.

This chain joins TRBV29-1 and TRBJ1-2, with D unresolved. CDR3 length equals 11 residues. V was trimmed by 5 bases and J by 5 bases, leaving 9 bases between them. Germline lookup yields CDR1 SQVTM and CDR2 ANQGSEA. The CDR3 nucleotides are TGCAGCGTTAGAAATGTTTATGGCTACACCTTC. It specifies CSVRNVYGYTF.

This clonotype was seen at least ten times. The CDR3 here is CSARASGGTFWNEQFF. CDR3 sequence (DNA): TGCAGTGCTAGGGCTAGCGGGGGGACCTTTTGGAATGAGCAGTTCTTC. The chain employs TRBV20-1 and TRBJ2-1; 11 positions match TRBD2. V shed 3 bases and J 7 bases; nucleotides not matched to a gene: 11. Germline V CDR1 and CDR2: DFQATT, SNEGSKA (reference sequence). CDR3 length equals 16 residues.

The rearrangement links TRBV7-3 to TRBJ2-1, with 9 bases lining up with TRBD1. V was pared by 9 bases and J by 5 bases, with 5 bases of the junction left unmatched. CDR3 length: 13 residues. Germline lookup yields CDR1 SGHTA and CDR2 FQGTGA. DNA of the CDR3: TGTGCCAGGGACGGGACAGGGAACAATGAGCAGTTCTTC. It codes for CARDGTGNNEQFF. The full variable domain, rest sourced from reference TRBV7-3 and TRBJ2-1, is GAGVSQTPSNKVTEKGKYVELRCDPISGHTALYWYRQSLGQGPEFLIYFQGTGAADDSGLPNDRFFAVRPEGSVSTLKIQRTERGDSAVYLCARDGTGNNEQFFGPGTRLTVL.

The chain combines TRBV7-2 with TRBJ1-1; D is perhaps TRBD1 (5 bases). V dropped 7 bases and J dropped 3 bases, with 21 bases sitting between them. CDR1 SGHTA and CDR2 FQGNSA come from the germline V gene. The CDR3 has 16 residues. As DNA, the CDR3 is TGTGCCAGCAATCCCGGGGCGGGCAATTCGGACACTGAAGCTTTCTTT. Protein: CASNPGAGNSDTEAFF.